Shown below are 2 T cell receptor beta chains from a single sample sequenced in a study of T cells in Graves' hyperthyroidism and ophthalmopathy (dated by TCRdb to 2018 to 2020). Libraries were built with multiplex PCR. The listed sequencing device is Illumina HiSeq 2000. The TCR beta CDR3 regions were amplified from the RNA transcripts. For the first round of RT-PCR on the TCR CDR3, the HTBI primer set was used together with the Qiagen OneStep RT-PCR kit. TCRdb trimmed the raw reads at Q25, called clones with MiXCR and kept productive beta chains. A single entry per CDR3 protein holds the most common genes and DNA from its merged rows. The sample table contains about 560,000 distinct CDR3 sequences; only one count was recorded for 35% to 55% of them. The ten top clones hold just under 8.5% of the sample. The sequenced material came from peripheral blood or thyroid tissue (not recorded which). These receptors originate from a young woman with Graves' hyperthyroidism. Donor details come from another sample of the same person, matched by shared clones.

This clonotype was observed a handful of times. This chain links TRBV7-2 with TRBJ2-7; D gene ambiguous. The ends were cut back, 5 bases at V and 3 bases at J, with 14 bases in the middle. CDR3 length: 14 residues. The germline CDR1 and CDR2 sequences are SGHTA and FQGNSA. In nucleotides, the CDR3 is TGTGCCAGCAGCAAGTACAGCTTTGGCTACGAGCAGTACTTC. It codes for CASSKYSFGYEQYF. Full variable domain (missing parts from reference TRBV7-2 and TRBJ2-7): GAGVSQSPSNKVTEKGKDVELRCDPISGHTALYWYRQSLGQGLEFLIYFQGNSAPDKSGLPSDRFSAERTGGSVSTLTIQRTQQEDSAVYLCASSKYSFGYEQYFGPGTRLTVT.

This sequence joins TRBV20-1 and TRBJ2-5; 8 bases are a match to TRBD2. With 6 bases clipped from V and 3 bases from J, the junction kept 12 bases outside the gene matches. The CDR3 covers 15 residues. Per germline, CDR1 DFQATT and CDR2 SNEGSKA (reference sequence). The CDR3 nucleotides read TGCAGTGCCCCGAAAGCGGGAGCGCGGGAAGAGACCCAGTACTTC. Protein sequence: CSAPKAGAREETQYF.